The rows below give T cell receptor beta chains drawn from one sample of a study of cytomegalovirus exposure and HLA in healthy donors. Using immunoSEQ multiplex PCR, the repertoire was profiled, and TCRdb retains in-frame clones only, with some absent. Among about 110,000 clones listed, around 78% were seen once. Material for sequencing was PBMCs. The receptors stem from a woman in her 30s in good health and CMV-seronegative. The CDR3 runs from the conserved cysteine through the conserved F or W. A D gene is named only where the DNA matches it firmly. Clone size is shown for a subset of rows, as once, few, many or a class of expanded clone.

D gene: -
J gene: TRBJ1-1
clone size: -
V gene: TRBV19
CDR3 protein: CASRGFSNTEAFF
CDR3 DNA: TGTGCCTCACGCGGATTTAGTAACACTGAAGCTTTCTTT

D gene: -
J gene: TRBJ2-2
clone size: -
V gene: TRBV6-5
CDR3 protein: CASSYSRGFAELFF
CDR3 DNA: TGTGCCAGCAGTTACTCGAGAGGTTTCGCGGAGCTGTTTTTT

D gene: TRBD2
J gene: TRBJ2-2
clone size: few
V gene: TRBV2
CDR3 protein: CASSEGLENTGELFF
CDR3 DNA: TGTGCCAGCAGTGAGGGACTAGAGAACACCGGGGAGCTGTTTTTT

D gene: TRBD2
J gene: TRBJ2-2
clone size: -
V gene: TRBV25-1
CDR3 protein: CATTGLGGTGELFF
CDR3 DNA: TGTGCCACCACAGGACTAGGTGGGACCGGGGAGCTGTTTTTT

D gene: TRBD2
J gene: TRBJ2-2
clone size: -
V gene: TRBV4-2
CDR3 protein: CASSQDPSGGTGELFF
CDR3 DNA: TGTGCCAGCAGCCAAGATCCGAGCGGGGGGACCGGGGAGCTGTTTTTT

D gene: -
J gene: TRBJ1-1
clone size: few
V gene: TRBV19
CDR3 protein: CASSLGNTEAFF
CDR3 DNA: TGTGCCAGTAGTCTCGGGAACACTGAAGCTTTCTTT

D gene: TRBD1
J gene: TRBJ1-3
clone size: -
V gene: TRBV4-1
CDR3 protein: CASSPFSDRGARDTIYF
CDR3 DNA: TGCGCCAGCAGCCCATTCTCCGACAGGGGGGCCCGGGACACCATATATTTT

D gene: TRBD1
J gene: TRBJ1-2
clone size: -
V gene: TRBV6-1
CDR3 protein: CASSSHSQGGYGYTF
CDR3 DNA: TGTGCCAGCAGTTCTCACTCCCAGGGGGGCTATGGCTACACCTTC

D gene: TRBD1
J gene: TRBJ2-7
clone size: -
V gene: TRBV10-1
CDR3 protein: CASSESGTGRYEQYF
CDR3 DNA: TGCGCCAGCAGTGAGTCTGGGACAGGGCGTTACGAGCAGTACTTC

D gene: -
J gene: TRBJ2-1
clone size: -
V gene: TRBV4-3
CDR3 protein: CASSQDLVGGQFF
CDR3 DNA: TGCGCCAGCAGCCAAGACCTGGTGGGGGGGCAGTTCTTC

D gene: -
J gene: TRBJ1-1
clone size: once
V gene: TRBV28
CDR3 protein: CASRAMKTGYEAFF
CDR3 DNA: TGTGCCAGCAGGGCGATGAAAACCGGGTATGAAGCTTTCTTT

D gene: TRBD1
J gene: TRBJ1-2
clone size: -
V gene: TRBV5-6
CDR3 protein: CASTRDREIYGYTF
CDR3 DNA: TGTGCCAGCACAAGAGACAGGGAGATATATGGCTACACCTTC

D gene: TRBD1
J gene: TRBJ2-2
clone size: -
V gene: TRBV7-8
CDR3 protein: CASSLVRTGPGELFF
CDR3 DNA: TGTGCCAGCAGCTTAGTTAGGACAGGGCCCGGGGAGCTGTTTTTT

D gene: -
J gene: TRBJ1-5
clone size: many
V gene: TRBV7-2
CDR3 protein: CASSPDRGPQHF
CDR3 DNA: TGTGCCAGCAGCCCCGACCGGGGTCCCCAGCATTTT